This T cell receptor beta chain was captured by sequencing in a study of OX40 agonist ivuxolimab in advanced cancers. Regarding the research as a whole: The costimulatory receptor OX40 (CD134) was targeted by ivuxolimab, a fully human IgG2 agonistic monoclonal antibody. Intravenous ivuxolimab was administered to patients every 2 weeks at six dose levels: 0.01, 0.1, 0.3, 1.5, 3 and 10 mg/kg. Among the roughly 50 dose-escalation patients, 19 had hepatocellular carcinoma, 15 or so melanoma, 9 renal cell carcinoma and 9 head and neck cancer. In the dose-escalation cohort, 82.7% of patients were male, and the mean age was approximately 60 years, with a range of roughly 23 to 85. Prior anti-PD-1, anti-PD-L1 or anti-CTLA-4 therapy was permitted, and checkpoint inhibitors had been received by less than 45% of dose-escalation patients. Partial responses occurred in three dose-escalation patients: two with cutaneous melanoma and one with hepatocellular carcinoma. Peripheral TCRbeta sequencing was intended to test whether TCR sequence diversity was altered and clonal T-cell expansion was caused by ivuxolimab. The paper describes the monotherapy dose-escalation part (N = 52 patients) of the phase I trial of ivuxolimab.

Remarks on this clone: Its antigen is not yet known. No per-base quality is available; no much larger clone lies one base away.

Patients with a history of autoimmune disease or receiving systemic immunosuppression were excluded from the trial. Peripheral blood for TCR sequencing was collected from all dose cohorts at baseline, on cycle 4 day 1, and on cycle 7 day 1. Samples were obtained from an open-label, multicenter, first-in-human phase I dose-escalation trial of ivuxolimab. Adults with locally advanced or metastatic head and neck squamous cell, hepatocellular, melanoma or renal cell carcinoma were enrolled in the trial. Before TCR sequencing, CD4+ T cells and CD8+ T cells were sorted from peripheral blood as separate populations. Genomic DNA was isolated from the sorted cells so that the TCRbeta CDR3 region could be sequenced. The immunoSEQ Assay was used for sequencing of TCRbeta CDR3 regions. TCRdb took over this immuneACCESS table, retaining in-frame rearrangements with V and J assigned. Such tables are incomplete; in checked studies, under half of the missing clones stem from an unresolved V gene, and the remainder is unexplained. Within this sample are 86,000 or so clones, with almost 95% of them counted one time only. The top ten hold about 3% of the sample.

What the study reported, not specific to this receptor: After ivuxolimab, CD8+ T cells had more expanded clones than CD4+ T cells on average. Antigen specificity was not determined for the clonally expanded peripheral T cells. At doses of 0.1 to 3.0 mg/kg, clonal expansion of both CD4+ and CD8+ T cells in blood was seen between baseline and week 6. Low levels of normalized T-cell clonal expansion were also seen in some patients who did not respond. Partial responders in the 0.1-3.0 mg/kg groups had among the lowest normalized peripheral clonal expansion, especially among CD8+ T cells.

The sequences come from CD4+ or CD8+ T cells sorted from blood, collected in a trial of the OX40 agonist ivuxolimab. The TCR was taken from an adult with an advanced solid tumor such as melanoma, head and neck, liver or kidney cancer.

The sequence in DNA is TGTGCCAGCAGTGTACAGGCACTGTGGTATGGCTACACCTTC. It translates as CASSVQALWYGYTF. The sequence is built from TRBV2 and TRBJ1-2; TRBD1 might be the D gene, on 5 matching bases. CDR1 and CDR2 (SNHLY, FYNNEI) derive from the germline V gene. V is pared back by 4 bases and J by 5 bases, with 14 bases lying between the germline termini. The CDR3, cysteine through phenylalanine, is 14 amino acids long. Of the read, only the CDR3 DNA is kept; its 42 bases are in frame from base 1.